The clone carrying this T cell receptor beta chain was seen many times. Its specificity is unknown. Combining iRepertoire HTBI primers with Arm-PCR of CDR3 regions, the authors built TCR beta libraries. One entry per CDR3 protein results from TCRdb running MiXCR on the multiplex PCR reads. The sample yields around 450,000 distinct CDR3 sequences, around 16% seen once. The CDR3 contains 13 residues. V gave up 7 bases and J gave up 0 bases; unmatched junction bases: 2. CDR1 LNHDA and CDR2 SQIVND come from the germline V gene (reference sequence). This entry comes from a study of regulatory T cells in long-lasting Graves disease. Time point meaning: newly diagnosed GD, antithyroid drugs for less than 3 months. The TCR library used RNA extracted from PBMCs. Study results and limitations: It is possible that accuracy was reduced by the small size of the sample.

The same data also contributed to another study, on T cells in Graves' hyperthyroidism and ophthalmopathy. That source notes: Model predictions of ophthalmopathy came a median around 6.5 months before onset.

This clonotype originated in a woman in her 40s with Graves disease. This chain connects TRBV19 to TRBJ1-1; 7 bases agree with TRBD1. This sample comprised peripheral blood mononuclear cells (PBMCs), obtained at new diagnosis, from a patient treated with antithyroid drugs. CDR3 protein: CASNRGMNTEAFF. DNA of the CDR3: TGTGCCAGTAACAGGGGAATGAACACTGAAGCTTTCTTT.